Listed here is a single T cell receptor (beta chain). Its specificity is not known. The CDR3 has 12 amino acids. The germline CDR1 and CDR2 sequences are MNHNY and SVGAGI (reference sequence). V dropped 5 bases and J dropped 7 bases, with 11 bases sitting between them. The data originate from a study of identifying expanded T cells in peripheral blood. The study's findings and limits: Differentially abundant clones: about 1.1 between replicates, 15 to 17 at approximately 14 days, more than 18 at four. Clone count variance between approximately two-week samples rose with total template count.

TCRdb's copy holds only in-frame clones and misses some; the assay was immunoSEQ multiplex PCR. The sample comprises about 100,000 clones, 80% to 90% of which are singletons, and about 16% rests with the top ten. The TCR comes from a person aged 18 to 69 in good health. The chain combines TRBV6-6 with TRBJ1-2, with unresolved D. Sequences were obtained from blood. CDR3 bases: TGTGCCAGCAGTCACGGGGTGGGTGGCTACACCTTC. Translating it yields CASSHGVGGYTF.